A single sample is the source of the 2 T cell receptor beta chains below, sequenced in a study of OX40 agonist ivuxolimab in advanced cancers. Here immunoSEQ multiplex PCR was the method, and the copy in TCRdb shows in-frame clones only, minus some. Found here are some 80,000 clones, roughly 90% of them singletons; the top ten hold approximately 0.67%. The sequenced sample was CD4+ or CD8+ T cells sorted from blood, obtained in a trial of the OX40 agonist ivuxolimab. These receptors originate from an adult with an advanced solid tumor such as melanoma, head and neck, liver or kidney cancer.

This CDR3 is CASSLGRSTDTQYF. The CDR3 region has the DNA TGTGCCAGCAGCTTAGGGCGGAGCACAGATACGCAGTATTTT. This chain uses TRBV11-3 with TRBJ2-3; D gene uncertain. Germline V gives CDR1 SGHNT, CDR2 YENEEA. V was pared by 1 base and J by 0 bases, with 5 bases between. The CDR3 has 14 residues.

The chain uses TRBV5-1 and TRBJ2-7; 10 nucleotides align to TRBD2. Germline CDR1 and CDR2: SGHRS and YFSETQ. J gave up 3 bases and V 4 bases, and 4 bases lay outside the gene matches. The CDR3 sequence is 14 residues long. CDR3 coding DNA: TGCGCCAGCAGCCAGGCTAGCGGGGGCTACGAGCAGTACTTC. It yields the protein CASSQASGGYEQYF.